The next 20 T cell receptor beta chains were all read from a single sample in a study of T-cell memory formation after mild COVID-19. TCRdb reprocessed the 5' RACE reads with MiXCR, giving one entry per CDR3 protein. The sample has 400,000 to 500,000 distinct CDR3 sequences, 20% seen once. Sequenced sample: PBMCs or a T cell subset sorted from them (not recorded which). The receptors come from an adult woman who had mild COVID-19 (a few samples of this study predate the infection). Cell type and time point are not known.

This clonotype was seen a few times. The V and J genes are TRBV4-3 and TRBJ2-2, with D unresolved. The V and J ends lost 4 bases and 6 bases respectively, with 9 bases between them. This CDR3 is 13 amino acids long. From germline, CDR1 is LGHNA and CDR2 YSLEER. The CDR3 coding sequence is TGCGCCAGCAGCCTCTTACTTGCCGGGGAGCTGTTTTTT. This encodes CASSLLLAGELFF.

Ten or more counts support this clonotype. The V gene is TRBV28, the J gene TRBJ2-3; D possibly corresponds to TRBD2 (6 bases). The CDR3 length is 15 residues. Looked up from germline, CDR1 is MDHEN and CDR2 is SYDVKM. V shed 6 bases and J shed 1 base, with 14 bases lying between them. Here the CDR3 reads CASRPGTSGTDTQYF. CDR3 nucleotides: TGTGCCAGCAGACCGGGGACTTCCGGCACAGATACGCAGTATTTT.

This clonotype was counted a few times. The chain couples TRBV10-3 to TRBJ2-2; TRBD2 is a possible D gene (6 bases). V gave up 7 bases and J gave up 4 bases, with 19 bases separating them. The germline V gene encodes CDR1 ENHRY and CDR2 SYGVKD. This CDR3 has 16 amino acids. The chain's CDR3 is CAITARLGLSTGELFF. The CDR3 DNA sequence: TGTGCCATCACTGCGCGGTTGGGACTCTCCACCGGGGAGCTGTTTTTT.

This rearrangement joins TRBV12-3 or TRBV12-4 to TRBJ2-1; D could derive from TRBD1 or TRBD2 (6 bases each). The CDR3 has 13 residues. V lost 6 bases to trimming and J lost 8 bases, with 14 bases between them. The CDR3 sequence is CASSPLGGYEQFF. The CDR3 nucleotides are TGTGCCAGCAGCCCGCTAGGGGGGTATGAGCAGTTCTTC.

This clonotype showed up many times. The chain carries TRBV7-9 and TRBJ2-5; the D gene is possibly TRBD2 (6 bases). CDR1 is SEHNR, CDR2 FQNEAQ, per germline (reference sequence). The CDR3 is made up of 14 amino acids. Trimming removed 5 bases from V and 4 bases from J, with 14 bases in between. The CDR3 sequence: CASSRPTSGETQYF. The CDR3 nucleotides are TGTGCCAGCAGCCGACCGACTAGTGGAGAGACCCAGTACTTC. The complete variable domain, with remaining parts taken from reference TRBV7-9 and TRBJ2-5, reads DTGVSQNPRHKITKRGQNVTFRCDPISEHNRLYWYRQTLGQGPEFLTYFQNEAQLEKSRLLSDRFSAERPKGSFSTLEIQRTEQGDSAMYLCASSRPTSGETQYFGPGTRLLVL.

The rearrangement links TRBV7-6 to TRBJ2-5, with 9 bases matching TRBD1. The CDR3 loop spans 15 amino acids. Germline V gene lookup returns CDR1 SGHVS and CDR2 FNYEAQ. The trim removed 7 bases at V and 2 bases at J, leaving 8 bases unmatched. This CDR3 reads CASTVGTGIQETQYF. Written as DNA, the CDR3 is TGTGCCAGCACCGTCGGGACAGGGATTCAAGAGACCCAGTACTTC.

In its sample, this clonotype was seen a few times. The chain employs TRBV20-1 and TRBJ2-5; no definite D call. The CDR3 runs 15 residues. CDR1 is DFQATT, CDR2 SNEGSKA, per germline (reference sequence). V shed 0 bases and J shed 7 bases, with 18 bases lying between them. The CDR3 loop is CSARDIRSTKGTQYF. In DNA, the CDR3 is TGCAGTGCTAGAGATATCCGGTCCACTAAGGGGACCCAGTACTTC.

The genes are TRBV3-1 and TRBJ2-5; the match to TRBD2 covers 8 bases. Per germline, CDR1 LGHDT and CDR2 YNNKEL (reference sequence). After removal of 3 bases from V and 0 bases from J, the junction contained 6 bases not matched to a gene. This CDR3 comprises 16 residues. This CDR3 is CASSQARGGYQETQYF. The CDR3 nucleotides read TGTGCCAGCAGCCAGGCCCGGGGGGGGTACCAAGAGACCCAGTACTTC.

This clonotype turned up a few times. The gene calls are TRBV7-9 and TRBJ2-7, with 9 bases lining up with TRBD1. In germline, CDR1 is SEHNR, CDR2 FQNEAQ (reference sequence). CDR3 length: 15 amino acids. V shed 3 bases and J 3 bases; nucleotides not matched to a gene: 6. CDR3 DNA: TGTGCCAGCAGCTTCCTCGGGGACAGGGACTACGAGCAGTACTTC. Translated, it gives CASSFLGDRDYEQYF.

This rearrangement joins TRBV6-6 to TRBJ2-3, with 9 bases lining up with TRBD2. CDR1 and CDR2 from the germline V gene are MNHNY and SVGAGI (reference sequence). This CDR3 comprises 15 residues. V shed 3 bases, J shed 3 bases, and the junction held 4 bases outside the gene matches. Written as DNA, the CDR3 is TGTGCCAGCAGTTATGCCACTAGCGGGACAGATACGCAGTATTTT. It is translated as CASSYATSGTDTQYF.

Remarks on this clonotype: Its ends do not fully match the called genes, so a read error is possible. V is TRBV7-7 and J is TRBJ1-1; possible D gene TRBD1, 6 bases. The germline CDR1 and CDR2 sequences are SSHAT and FNYEAQ (reference sequence). The CDR3 is 14 amino acids. CDR3 amino acids: CASSPIRGDIEAFF. DNA of the CDR3: TGTGCTAGCAGCCCCATCAGGGGAGATATTGAAGCTTTCTTT. Combining the CDR3 with reference TRBV7-7 and TRBJ1-1 gives the whole variable domain GAGVSQSPRYKVTKRGQDVTLRCDPISSHATLYWYQQALGQGPEFLTYFNYEAQPDKSGLPSDRFSAERPEGSISTLTIQRTEQRDSAMYRCASSPIRGDIEAFFGQGTRLTVV.

This clonotype was recorded a few times. In nucleotides, the CDR3 is TGTGCCAGCAGCCGCGGGACAGAGCTTAGTGGCTACACCTTC. Residues: CASSRGTELSGYTF. J is TRBJ1-2 and V is TRBV7-9; 7 bases fit TRBD1. J was trimmed by 7 bases and V by 5 bases; bases with no gene match: 10. The CDR3 covers 14 residues. Per germline, CDR1 SEHNR and CDR2 FQNEAQ (reference sequence).

The V and J genes are TRBV4-1 and TRBJ2-7; tentative D call: TRBD2 (6 bases). Trimming removed 3 bases at V and 6 bases at J, with 21 bases between. Germline assignment: CDR1 MGHRA and CDR2 YSYEKL. The CDR3 is 16 residues long. The CDR3 bases are TGCGCCAGCAGCCACCGAGTGGCTAGCGACTACCGCGAGCAGTACTTC. It translates to CASSHRVASDYREQYF.

This clonotype has just one count. The V gene is TRBV4-1, the J gene TRBJ2-7; 7 nucleotides agree with TRBD2. The CDR3 consists of 14 residues. V was pared by 0 bases and J by 3 bases, with 2 bases of the junction left unmatched. Germline CDR1 and CDR2: MGHRA and YSYEKL. The CDR3 sequence is CASSQEGGIYEQYF. CDR3 coding DNA: TGCGCCAGCAGCCAAGAGGGAGGGATCTACGAGCAGTACTTC.

This clonotype has just a few counts. The chain's CDR3 is CASSLVSSGDTDTQYF. As DNA, the CDR3 is TGCGCCAGCAGCTTGGTGTCTAGCGGAGACACAGATACGCAGTATTTT. The chain recombines TRBV5-1 with TRBJ2-3, with 7 bases lining up with TRBD2. The CDR3 length is 16 residues. With V trimmed by 0 bases and J by 2 bases, 6 bases remained unmatched. The V gene's germline CDR1 is SGHRS and CDR2 YFSETQ.

The gene calls are TRBV5-1 and TRBJ1-1; D remains unclear. This CDR3 is built from 13 residues. With 4 bases removed from V and 1 base from J, the gap between germline ends came to 8 bases. Germline V CDR1 and CDR2: SGHRS, YFSETQ. The CDR3 coding sequence is TGCGCCAGCAGCGGAGATCCGAACACTGAAGCTTTCTTT. Translation gives CASSGDPNTEAFF.

The chain combines TRBV4-1 with TRBJ2-7; the D is unclear. V lost 5 bases, J lost 0 bases, and 14 bases lay in between. CDR1 is MGHRA, CDR2 YSYEKL, per germline. The CDR3 runs to 15 residues. The CDR3 here is CASSKIGSSSYEQYF. CDR3 sequence (DNA): TGCGCCAGCAGCAAGATTGGGTCTAGCTCCTACGAGCAGTACTTC.

The chain is built from TRBV6-5 and TRBJ2-2, with D possibly being TRBD2 (8 bases). The CDR3 sequence is 17 residues long. The germline gives CDR1 MNHEY, CDR2 SVGAGI. V was trimmed by 7 bases and J by 0 bases, leaving 18 bases between them. The CDR3 here is CASTRGAGGTNTGELFF. The CDR3 nucleotides read TGTGCCAGCACCAGGGGGGCGGGAGGAACGAACACCGGGGAGCTGTTTTTT.

This chain uses TRBV5-1 with TRBJ2-7; 9 bases fit TRBD2. V was clipped by 0 bases and J by 3 bases; unmatched bases: 7. The CDR3 is made up of 16 amino acids. CDR1 is SGHRS and CDR2 is YFSETQ in the germline V gene. CDR3 protein: CASSLDGSGSIYEQYF. The CDR3 nucleotides are TGCGCCAGCAGCTTGGATGGTAGCGGGAGTATCTACGAGCAGTACTTC.

The V call is TRBV5-4, the J call TRBJ1-4; the match to TRBD1 covers 7 bases. Germline lookup yields CDR1 SGHNT and CDR2 YYREEE (reference sequence). The junction had 6 bases not matched to a gene; V was cut back by 2 bases and J by 5 bases. The CDR3 length is 15 residues. CDR3 amino acids: CASSLKTGTNEKLFF. CDR3 coding DNA: TGTGCCAGCAGCTTAAAGACAGGGACGAATGAAAAACTGTTTTTT.